This TCR beta chain is from a study of Graves' ophthalmopathy and Graves' hyperthyroidism. On the study more broadly: Peripheral blood collection took place at initial diagnosis, before any treatment.

Regarding the study as a whole: Sensitivity of around 64% and specificity of under 85% were achieved by the model that predicted ophthalmopathy progression.

Germline V gene sequence: CDR1 SEHNR, CDR2 FQNEAQ (reference sequence). V lost 4 bases to trimming and J lost 1 base, with 10 bases between them. The CDR3 is 14 residues long. Scientists amplified the TCR beta CDR3 regions from RNA transcripts. HTBI-primed first-round RT-PCR preceded second-round multiplex PCR. TCRdb recomputed calls from the multiplex PCR reads with MiXCR, one row per CDR3 protein. The sample yields roughly 230,000 distinct CDR3 sequences, about 22% seen once. Concerning this clonotype itself: Its specificity is unknown.

Researchers turned away patients with other autoimmune diseases, uncontrolled infections, pregnancy or lactation. The TCR originated in a woman aged 45-65 years with Graves' ophthalmopathy. Sample: peripheral blood. The chain combines TRBV7-9 with TRBJ1-2; D possibly corresponds to TRBD1 (5 bases). CDR3 bases: TGTGCCAGCAGCTCTTCGGGGCTTAACTATGGCTACACCTTC. Translation gives CASSSSGLNYGYTF.